Reported below is one T cell receptor (beta chain). This clonotype was counted ten times or more. What antigen it recognizes has not been identified. Base qualities are not provided; no much larger clone lies one nucleotide away. Looking up the germline V gene yields CDR1 SQVTM and CDR2 ANQGSEA. The CDR3 has 11 amino acids, counting the end cysteine and phenylalanine. The CDR3 DNA has 33 bases and is translated from base 1. At the junction V is shortened by 7 bases and J by 5 bases, with 11 bases in between. These data come from a study of breast tumors, draining lymph nodes, adjacent tissues (dated by TCRdb to 2016 to 2017). About the study as a whole: The study compared TCR beta repertoires across tumor, adjacent nontumor tissue and axillary lymph nodes from breast cancer patients. The study was designed to assess the relationships and possible T-cell exchange between tumor, surrounding tissue and draining lymph node repertoires in human breast cancer. Broader findings and caveats from the paper: The study presented the conclusion that tumor T cells originate in lymph nodes as consistent with a hypothesis, not as something directly demonstrated. Tumor T-cell repertoires showed less diversity than lymph node repertoires and more diversity than nontumor tissue repertoires, and tumor T-cell repertoires showed preferential V and J gene usage. Tumor and nontumor tissue repertoires were found to be significantly more similar in luminal-like than in basal-like breast cancer. A scenario in which most tumor T cells derive from the lymph node and then expand within tumor tissue was judged to be consistent with the data.

The instrument given in TCRdb is Illumina HiSeq 2000. Multiplex PCR amplification was used to generate the TCR beta chain libraries. The amplified TCR beta chain products were analyzed by high-throughput sequencing. In TCRdb, the public reads were trimmed at Q25 with fastp and aligned with MiXCR, with productive beta chains retained. For every CDR3 protein sequence, its rows merge into one entry that carries the most common genes and DNA. The sample records over 200,000 distinct CDR3 sequences, about 32% of which are singletons. Of the sample, 1.4% is held by the ten largest clones. Lymph node samples came from the axillary draining lymph nodes of breast cancer patients.

This TCR derives from a female donor with breast cancer. Some clones in this sample may be carry-over from other donors' samples. Sequenced: axillary lymph node tissue. The chain couples TRBV29-1 to TRBJ2-5, with an unclear D gene assignment. The sequenced DNA: TGCAGCGCTACACCTCGCGAGACCCAGTACTTC. It is translated as CSATPRETQYF.